Following are 5 T cell receptor beta chains from one sample sequenced in a study of T cell repertoires in cytomegalovirus infection. In TCRdb, the reads were re-called with MiXCR into one record per CDR3 protein. This sample yields approximately 770,000 distinct CDR3 sequences, of which around 29% are seen a single time; around 13% belongs to the top ten. For these receptors, no antigen is known. Sample: cultured CD8+ T cells from PBMCs, taken from culture after CMV antigen stimulation. The source of these receptors is a human donor in good health (CMV status not recorded). Some clones in this sample may be carry-over from other donors' samples.

Here the CDR3 DNA reads TGTGCCAGCAGCCAAGAACAGGGGGATGGCTACACCTTC. Residues: CASSQEQGDGYTF. This chain links TRBV4-2 with TRBJ1-2; TRBD1 matches at 8 bases. Germline V CDR1 and CDR2: LGHNA, YNFKEQ. J gave up 6 bases and V 0 bases, and 0 bases lay outside the gene matches. CDR3 length equals 13 residues.

This clonotype was detected only a few times. The V gene is TRBV4-1, the J gene TRBJ2-1; 8 nucleotides line up with TRBD2. CDR1 MGHRA and CDR2 YSYEKL come from the germline V gene. This CDR3 is 13 amino acids long. Germline trimming cut 0 bases from V and 16 bases from J; bases unmatched to any gene: 8. CDR3 DNA: TGCGCCAGCAGCCAAGATATCGGGGGGGGATACTTCTTC. It codes for CASSQDIGGGYFF.

The CDR3 nucleotides read TGCGCCAGCAGCCAAGCTGGACGGATAAATGAGCAGTTCTTC. Amino acid sequence: CASSQAGRINEQFF. The rearrangement joins TRBV4-3 to TRBJ2-1; D is undetermined. The CDR3 consists of 14 residues. Germline CDR1 is LGHNA and CDR2 is YSLEER. The V end lost 1 base, the J end lost 7 bases, and 11 bases lay between the germline ends.

The rearrangement links TRBV19 to TRBJ2-1; D possibly uses TRBD1 or TRBD2 (6 bases each). The germline V gene has CDR1 LNHDA and CDR2 SQIVND (reference sequence). With 7 bases removed from V and 7 bases from J, the gap between germline ends came to 17 bases. The CDR3 has 14 residues. The DNA of the CDR3 is TGTGCCAGTATTCAGCCTGGGGGGCGGAATGAGCAGTTCTTC. This sequence encodes CASIQPGGRNEQFF.

The chain is built from TRBV5-5 and TRBJ2-2, with D perhaps matching TRBD1 (5 bases). This CDR3 comprises 16 residues. Germline V CDR1 and CDR2: SGHKS, YYEKEE (reference sequence). V lost 1 base, J lost 0 bases, and 10 bases lay in between. The CDR3 spells CASSLLGQTNTGELFF. CDR3 nucleotide sequence: TGTGCCAGCAGCTTGCTGGGGCAGACGAACACCGGGGAGCTGTTTTTT.